The 10 T cell receptor beta chains below come from one sample, sequenced in a study of OX40 agonist ivuxolimab in advanced cancers. TCRdb keeps only in-frame clones here, not all; method: immunoSEQ multiplex PCR. Here the sample spans about 19,000 clones, 65% to 85% being singletons. Sequenced here: CD4+ or CD8+ T cells sorted from blood, sampled in a trial of the OX40 agonist ivuxolimab. All receptors derive from an adult with an advanced solid tumor such as melanoma, head and neck, liver or kidney cancer.

The CDR3 bases are TGTGCCAGCACTCGGACTGTAAGGCACGAGCAGTACTTC. This encodes CASTRTVRHEQYF. The chain recombines TRBV28 with TRBJ2-5; the D gene is possibly TRBD2 (5 bases). The DNA end is a closer match to TRBJ2-7, so the J assignment may be wrong. The CDR3 length is 13 residues. Germline V CDR1 and CDR2: MDHEN, SYDVKM.

The V gene is TRBV4-1, the J gene TRBJ2-5; D is possibly TRBD2 (6 bases). The CDR3 loop spans 15 amino acids. CDR1 and CDR2 from the germline V gene are MGHRA and YSYEKL. Trimming cost V 5 bases and J 4 bases, with 17 bases left between them. CDR3 coding DNA: TGCGCCAGCAGCGCCTTACTAGTGGGGGGAGAGACCCAGTACTTC. As protein: CASSALLVGGETQYF.

The chain carries TRBV7-2 and TRBJ1-2, with D unresolved. CDR3 size: 11 residues. V dropped 3 bases and J dropped 13 bases, with 12 bases sitting between them. The V gene's germline CDR1 is SGHTA and CDR2 FQGNSA. CDR3: CASSLYAEGTF. The DNA for the CDR3 is TGTGCCAGCAGCTTGTATGCGGAAGGCACCTTC.

The rearrangement links TRBV4-1 to TRBJ2-7, with 8 bases that match TRBD1. CDR1 MGHRA and CDR2 YSYEKL come from the germline V gene. J was trimmed by 1 base and V by 3 bases; bases with no gene match: 8. The CDR3 has 16 residues. The CDR3 here is CASSHGPRTGSYEQYF. As DNA, the CDR3 is TGCGCCAGCAGCCACGGCCCTCGGACAGGGTCCTACGAGCAGTACTTC.

This clone was picked up one time. This chain uses TRBV2 with TRBJ2-5; D is ambiguous. The tail of the sequence fits TRBJ2-7 better, so the J call may be wrong. CDR1 and CDR2 (germline): SNHLY, FYNNEI. The CDR3 covers 13 residues. CDR3 coding DNA: TGTGCCAGCAGTGACAAGGGTTTCGACGAGCAGTACTTC. This translates into CASSDKGFDEQYF.

This clone is termed medium-sized. This sequence joins TRBV4-1 and TRBJ1-5; D is unresolved. The CDR3 runs 15 residues. Germline V lookup: CDR1 MGHRA, CDR2 YSYEKL. Trimming took off 0 bases at V and 7 bases at J, with 13 bases between the two ends. CDR3 sequence: CASSQDRALAQPQHF. In DNA form, the CDR3 reads TGCGCCAGCAGCCAAGATAGGGCTCTAGCGCAGCCCCAGCATTTT.

V usage is TRBV19 and J usage is TRBJ2-7; D is undetermined. Germline V gene lookup returns CDR1 LNHDA and CDR2 SQIVND (reference sequence). The CDR3 covers 14 residues. Deletions cut 1 base from V and 2 bases from J, with 9 bases between. The CDR3 nucleotides are TGTGCCAGTAGTATAGGCACCTTTACCTACGAGCAGTACTTC. Protein product: CASSIGTFTYEQYF.

V is TRBV30 and J is TRBJ1-1; no reliable D call. CDR1 and CDR2 from the germline V gene are GTSNPN and SVGIG (reference sequence). This CDR3 contains 12 residues. Trimming shortened V by 7 bases and J by 4 bases, and 13 bases separated the two germline ends. CDR3 residues: CASPGWGTEAFF. The CDR3 DNA reads TGTGCCTCGCCTGGGTGGGGCACTGAAGCTTTCTTT.

This clone was found once. V and J are TRBV25-1 and TRBJ2-7; D perhaps matches TRBD2 (6 bases). Germline values: CDR1 MGHDK, CDR2 SYGVNS. Trimming pared 7 bases from V and 0 bases from J, leaving 10 bases between. The CDR3 is 13 amino acids. CDR3 sequence reads: CASTAGYSYEQYF. The CDR3 nucleotides are TGTGCCAGCACTGCGGGGTACTCCTACGAGCAGTACTTC.

This rearrangement joins TRBV9 to TRBJ1-2; 7 bases line up with TRBD1. Germline V lookup: CDR1 SGDLS, CDR2 YYNGEE. The CDR3 totals 14 residues. J was trimmed by 4 bases and V by 3 bases; bases with no gene match: 6. CDR3 protein: CASSEGPGGYGYTF. The CDR3 nucleotides read TGTGCCAGCAGCGAGGGTCCAGGGGGCTATGGCTACACCTTC.